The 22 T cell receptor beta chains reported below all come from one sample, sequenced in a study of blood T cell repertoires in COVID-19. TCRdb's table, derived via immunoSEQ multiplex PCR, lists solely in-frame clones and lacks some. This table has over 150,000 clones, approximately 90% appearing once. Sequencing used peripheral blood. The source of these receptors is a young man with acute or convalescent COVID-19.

In DNA form, the CDR3 reads TGTGCCAGCAGGGGGTTAGAGGGAGGGGCCGCCTATGGCTACACCTTC. Its translation: CASRGLEGGAAYGYTF. The V gene is TRBV11-2, the J gene TRBJ1-2, with a tentative D call TRBD1 (5 bases). There are 16 residues in the CDR3. Germline V gives CDR1 SGHAT, CDR2 FQNNGV. V shed 6 bases and J shed 4 bases, with 21 bases lying between them.

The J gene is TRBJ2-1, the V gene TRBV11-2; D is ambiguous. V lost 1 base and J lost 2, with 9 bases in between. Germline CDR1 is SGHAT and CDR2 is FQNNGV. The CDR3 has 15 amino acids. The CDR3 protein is CASSLVRQTYNEQFF. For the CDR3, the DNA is TGTGCCAGCAGCTTAGTTCGCCAGACCTACAATGAGCAGTTCTTC.

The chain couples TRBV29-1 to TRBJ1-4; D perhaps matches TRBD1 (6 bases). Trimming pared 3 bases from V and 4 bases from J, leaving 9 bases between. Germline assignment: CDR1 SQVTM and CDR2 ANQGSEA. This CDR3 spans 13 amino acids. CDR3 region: CSVDVQGNEKLFF. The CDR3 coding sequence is TGCAGCGTTGACGTACAGGGTAATGAAAAACTGTTTTTT.

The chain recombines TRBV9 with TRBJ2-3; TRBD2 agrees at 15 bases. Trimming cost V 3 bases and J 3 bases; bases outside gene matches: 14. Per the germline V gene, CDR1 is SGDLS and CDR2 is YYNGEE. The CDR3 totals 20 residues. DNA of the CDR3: TGTGCCAGCAGCGCCGGTGGGCGGACTAGCGGGGGGGCGAGGACAGATACGCAGTATTTT. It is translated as CASSAGGRTSGGARTDTQYF.

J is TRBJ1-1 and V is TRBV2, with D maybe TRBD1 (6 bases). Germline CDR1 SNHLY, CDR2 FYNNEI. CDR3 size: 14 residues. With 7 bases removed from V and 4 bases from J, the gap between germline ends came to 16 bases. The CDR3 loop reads CASTGERISTEAFF. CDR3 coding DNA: TGTGCCAGCACAGGGGAAAGGATAAGCACTGAAGCTTTCTTT.

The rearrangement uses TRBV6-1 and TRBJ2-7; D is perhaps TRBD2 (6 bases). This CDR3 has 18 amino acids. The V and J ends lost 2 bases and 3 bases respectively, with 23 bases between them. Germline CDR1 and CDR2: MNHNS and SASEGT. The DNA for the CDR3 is TGTGCCAGCAGTGAAACTGTCCTCGGGGCTAGCGACATCTACGAGCAGTACTTC. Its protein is CASSETVLGASDIYEQYF.

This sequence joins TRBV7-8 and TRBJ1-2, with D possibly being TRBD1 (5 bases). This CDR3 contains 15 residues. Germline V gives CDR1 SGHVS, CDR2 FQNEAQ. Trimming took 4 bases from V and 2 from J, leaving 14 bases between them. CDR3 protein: CASSSMGGGNYGYTF. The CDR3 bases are TGTGCCAGCAGCTCTATGGGGGGAGGGAACTATGGCTACACCTTC.

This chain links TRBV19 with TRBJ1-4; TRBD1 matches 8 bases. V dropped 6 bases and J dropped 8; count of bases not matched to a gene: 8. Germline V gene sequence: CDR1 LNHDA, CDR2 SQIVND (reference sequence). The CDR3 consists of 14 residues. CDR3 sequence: CASSIQGAREKLFF. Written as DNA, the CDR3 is TGTGCCAGTAGCATTCAGGGGGCAAGGGAAAAACTGTTTTTT. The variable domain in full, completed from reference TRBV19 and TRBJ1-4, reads DGGITQSPKYLFRKEGQNVTLSCEQNLNHDAMYWYRQDPGQGLRLIYYSQIVNDFQKGDIAEGYSVSREKKESFPLTVTSAQKNPTAFYLCASSIQGAREKLFFGSGTQLSVL.

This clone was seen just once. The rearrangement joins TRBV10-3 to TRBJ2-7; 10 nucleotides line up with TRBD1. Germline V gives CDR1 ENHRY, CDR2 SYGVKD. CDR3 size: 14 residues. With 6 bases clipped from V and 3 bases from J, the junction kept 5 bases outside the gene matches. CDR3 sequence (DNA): TGTGCCATCAGGCCAGGACAGGGGGACTACGAGCAGTACTTC. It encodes CAIRPGQGDYEQYF.

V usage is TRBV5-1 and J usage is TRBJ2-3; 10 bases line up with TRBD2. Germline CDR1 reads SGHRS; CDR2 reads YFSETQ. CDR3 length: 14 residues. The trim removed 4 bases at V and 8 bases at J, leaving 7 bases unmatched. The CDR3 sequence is CASSRTSGPGTQYF. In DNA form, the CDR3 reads TGCGCCAGCAGCCGGACTAGCGGTCCAGGTACGCAGTATTTT. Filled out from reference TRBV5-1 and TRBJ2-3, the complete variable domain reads KAGVTQTPRYLIKTRGQQVTLSCSPISGHRSVSWYQQTPGQGLQFLFEYFSETQRNKGNFPGRFSGRQFSNSRSEMNVSTLELGDSALYLCASSRTSGPGTQYFGPGTRLTVL.

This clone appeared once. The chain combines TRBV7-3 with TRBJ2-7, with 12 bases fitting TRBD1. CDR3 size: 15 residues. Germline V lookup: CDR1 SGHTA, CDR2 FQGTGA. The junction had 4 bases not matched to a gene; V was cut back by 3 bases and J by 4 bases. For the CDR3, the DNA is TGTGCCAGCAGCTTGGGGACAGGGGGCGGGTACGAGCAGTACTTC. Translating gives CASSLGTGGGYEQYF.

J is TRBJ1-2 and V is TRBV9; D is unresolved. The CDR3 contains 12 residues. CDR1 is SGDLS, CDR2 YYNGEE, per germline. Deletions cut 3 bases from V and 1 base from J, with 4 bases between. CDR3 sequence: CASSAGNYGYTF. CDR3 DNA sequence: TGTGCCAGCAGCGCCGGTAACTATGGCTACACCTTC.

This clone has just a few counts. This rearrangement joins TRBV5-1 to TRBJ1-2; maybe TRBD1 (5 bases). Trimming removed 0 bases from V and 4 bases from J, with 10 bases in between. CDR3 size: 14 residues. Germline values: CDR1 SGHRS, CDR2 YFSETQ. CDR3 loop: CASSLAAGAYGYTF. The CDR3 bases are TGCGCCAGCAGCTTGGCCGCTGGGGCCTATGGCTACACCTTC.

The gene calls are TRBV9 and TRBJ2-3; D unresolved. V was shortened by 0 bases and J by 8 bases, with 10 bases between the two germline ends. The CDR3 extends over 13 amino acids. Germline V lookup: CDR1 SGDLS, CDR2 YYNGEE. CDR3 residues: CASSVGSDSTQYF. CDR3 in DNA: TGTGCCAGCAGCGTAGGTAGTGATTCTACGCAGTATTTT.

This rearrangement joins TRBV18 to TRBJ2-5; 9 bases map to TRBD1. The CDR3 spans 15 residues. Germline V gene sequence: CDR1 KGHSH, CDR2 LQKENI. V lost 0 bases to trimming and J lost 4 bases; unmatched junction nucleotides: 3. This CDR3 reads CASSPPGTGRETQYF. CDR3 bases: TGTGCCAGCTCACCACCGGGGACAGGGCGAGAGACCCAGTACTTC.

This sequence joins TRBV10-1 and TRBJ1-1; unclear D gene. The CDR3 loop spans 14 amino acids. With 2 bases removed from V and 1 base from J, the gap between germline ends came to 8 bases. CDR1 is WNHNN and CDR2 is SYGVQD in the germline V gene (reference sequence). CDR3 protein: CASSEAGSNTEAFF. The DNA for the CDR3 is TGCGCCAGCAGTGAGGCGGGTTCGAACACTGAAGCTTTCTTT.

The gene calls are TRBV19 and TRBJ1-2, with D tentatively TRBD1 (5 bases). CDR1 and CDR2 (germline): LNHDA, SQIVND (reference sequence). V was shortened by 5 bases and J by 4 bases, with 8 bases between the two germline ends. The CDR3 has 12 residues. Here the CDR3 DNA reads TGTGCCAGTAGTCCAGGGTTCTATGGCTACACCTTC. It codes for CASSPGFYGYTF. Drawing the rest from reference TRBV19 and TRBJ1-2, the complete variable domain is DGGITQSPKYLFRKEGQNVTLSCEQNLNHDAMYWYRQDPGQGLRLIYYSQIVNDFQKGDIAEGYSVSREKKESFPLTVTSAQKNPTAFYLCASSPGFYGYTFGSGTRLTVV.

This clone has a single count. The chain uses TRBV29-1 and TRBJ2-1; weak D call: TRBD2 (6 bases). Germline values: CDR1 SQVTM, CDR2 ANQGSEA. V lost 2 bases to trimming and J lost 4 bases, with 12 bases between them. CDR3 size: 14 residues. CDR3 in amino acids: CSVEWREYYNEQFF. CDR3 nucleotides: TGCAGCGTTGAATGGAGGGAGTATTACAATGAGCAGTTCTTC.

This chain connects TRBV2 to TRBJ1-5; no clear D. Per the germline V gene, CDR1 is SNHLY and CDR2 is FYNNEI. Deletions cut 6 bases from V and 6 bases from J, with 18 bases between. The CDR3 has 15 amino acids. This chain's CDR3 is CASSGEGSSIQPQHF. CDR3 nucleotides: TGTGCCAGCAGCGGGGAAGGGTCTTCTATTCAGCCCCAGCATTTT.

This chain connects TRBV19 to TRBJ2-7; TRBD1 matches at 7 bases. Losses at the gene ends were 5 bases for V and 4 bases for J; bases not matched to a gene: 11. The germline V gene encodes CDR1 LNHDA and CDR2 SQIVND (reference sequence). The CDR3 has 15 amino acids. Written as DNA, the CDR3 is TGTGCCAGTAGTTCCTCATATAGGGGGCTATACGAGCAGTACTTC. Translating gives CASSSSYRGLYEQYF.

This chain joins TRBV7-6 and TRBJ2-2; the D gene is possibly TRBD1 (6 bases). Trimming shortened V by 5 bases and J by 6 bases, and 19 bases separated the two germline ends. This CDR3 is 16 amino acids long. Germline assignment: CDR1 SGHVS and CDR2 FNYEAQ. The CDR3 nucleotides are TGTGCCAGCAGCCCCGGGACACTCAACGTGCCCGGGGAGCTGTTTTTT. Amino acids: CASSPGTLNVPGELFF.

DNA of the CDR3: TGTGCCAGCAGCGTAGGGCTCAAAACCACCGGGGAGCTGTTTTTT. It yields the protein CASSVGLKTTGELFF. The genes are TRBV9 and TRBJ2-2; D gene ambiguous. Germline CDR1 SGDLS, CDR2 YYNGEE. This CDR3 is 15 amino acids long. V dropped 0 bases and J dropped 4 bases, with 10 bases sitting between them.